This record concerns one TCR beta chain sequence. This specimen belongs to a study of blood T cell repertoires in COVID-19. For the study at large: The United States, Italy and Spain provided the acute and convalescent COVID-19 samples. PBMCs, B-cell-depleted T cells, or T cells provided the cDNA or gDNA that made up the material.

Germline values: CDR1 MRHNA, CDR2 SNTAGT. V was trimmed by 9 bases and J by 5 bases, leaving 25 bases between them. The CDR3 runs 16 residues. TCRdb's table, derived via immunoSEQ multiplex PCR, lists solely in-frame clones and lacks some. The data hold approximately 390,000 clones, with more than 75% observed a single time. Across roughly 25 US areas, participants ranged in age from about 18 to 100 years. Before being deemed recovered, Cohort 3 donors had two negative PCRs, clearance, or symptom resolution. Sequencing was done on a sample of PBMCs or T cells enriched from blood (not recorded which). The V and J genes are TRBV6-4 and TRBJ2-5; TRBD1 is a possible D gene (6 bases). The receptor's source is a woman aged 45-59 years who had recovered from COVID-19. In nucleotides, the CDR3 is TGTGCCAGTTCGACTTGGGACACTCGAAGGCGTGAGACCCAGTACTTC. Translated, it gives CASSTWDTRRRETQYF.